This T cell receptor (beta chain) was captured by sequencing in a study of cytomegalovirus exposure and HLA in healthy donors (dated by TCRdb to the late 2010s). Regarding the research as a whole: The 670 or so repertoires of the first cohort and the roughly 120 validation repertoires were produced on the same platform, according to a later analysis. The study aimed to test whether signatures of past pathogen exposure could be identified by cataloging public T cell receptors. Besides the first cohort of hundreds of subjects, a separate validation cohort made up of 120 different subjects was used. To predict cytomegalovirus infection status, the study brought together high-throughput TCR immunosequencing, statistical association of individual TCRs with disease status, and machine learning. Overall results and qualifications from the work: The validation cohort had no HLA typing available for a later analysis, so co-occurrence within that cohort was assessed over all 120 or so repertoires. In vitro tests confirmed that three of the cytomegalovirus-associated TCR beta chains recognize cytomegalovirus antigens. The classifier was reported to diagnose cytomegalovirus status with high specificity and sensitivity in both the original cohort and the validation cohort. The study listed 170 or so TCR beta chains as associated with cytomegalovirus. Across donors, most TCR sequences were observed very rarely, whereas some public TCRs were present in many individuals. The authors suggested that the approach could potentially be generalized to other disease states and immunological phenotypes. Subsequent analysis determined that TCRs grouped into clusters in the first cohort also showed a tendency toward co-occurrence across the roughly 110 validation repertoires, and 85% to 95% of cluster scores exceeded 0.

The protocol used for the library was the immunoSEQ multiplex PCR assay. The authors processed their data as follows. A statistical classification framework was developed to diagnose cytomegalovirus status using the catalog of TCR beta chain sequences. Imported from immuneACCESS, the table was reduced by TCRdb to in-frame sequences with V and J called. These copies leave out some clones; in studies compared against another copy, an unresolved V gene accounts for under half, and the cause of the remainder is not known. V, J and clone size reflect that table, while D and trimming were determined from the DNA. Within this sample are 55,000 to 70,000 clones, with 85% to 95% of them counted one time only. 2% to 2.5% of the sample is taken by the ten largest. CDR1 and CDR2, looked up from the germline V gene, are SGHRS and YFSETQ. V lost 4 bases and J lost 7 bases, and the count of bases not matched to a germline gene is 5. The CDR3 numbers 14 residues from cysteine through phenylalanine. Kept here is only the CDR3 DNA, which spans 42 bases and is read in frame from base 1.

A note on this clone: Its antigen remains unidentified. No clone much larger than this one lies a single base away; base qualities are absent.

The donors belonged to the validation cohort of around 110 subjects, which was separate from the roughly 670-subject first cohort. The chain is made from TRBV5-1 and TRBJ2-1, and 10 junctional nucleotides match TRBD2. Source material: PBMCs. This sequence originates from a man in his late teens or twenties in good health and CMV-seronegative. The nucleotide sequence is TGCGCCAGCAGCGGGCTAGCGGGAGAGAATGAGCAGTTCTTC. This is translated as CASSGLAGENEQFF. When the CDR3 is completed using the reference TRBV5-1 and TRBJ2-1 genes on either side, the full variable domain is KAGVTQTPRYLIKTRGQQVTLSCSPISGHRSVSWYQQTPGQGLQFLFEYFSETQRNKGNFPGRFSGRQFSNSRSEMNVSTLELGDSALYLCASSGLAGENEQFFGPGTRLTVL.